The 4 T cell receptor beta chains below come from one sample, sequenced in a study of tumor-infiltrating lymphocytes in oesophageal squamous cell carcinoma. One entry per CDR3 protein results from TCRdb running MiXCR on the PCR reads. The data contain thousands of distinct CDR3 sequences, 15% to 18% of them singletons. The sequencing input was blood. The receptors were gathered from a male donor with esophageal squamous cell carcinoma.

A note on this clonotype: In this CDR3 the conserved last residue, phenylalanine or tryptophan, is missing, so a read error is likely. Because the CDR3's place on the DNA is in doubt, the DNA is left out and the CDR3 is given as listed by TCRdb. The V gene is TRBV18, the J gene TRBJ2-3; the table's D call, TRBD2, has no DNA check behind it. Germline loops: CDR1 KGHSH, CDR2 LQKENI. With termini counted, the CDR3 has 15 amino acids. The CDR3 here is CASSPVRTIDGELYC.

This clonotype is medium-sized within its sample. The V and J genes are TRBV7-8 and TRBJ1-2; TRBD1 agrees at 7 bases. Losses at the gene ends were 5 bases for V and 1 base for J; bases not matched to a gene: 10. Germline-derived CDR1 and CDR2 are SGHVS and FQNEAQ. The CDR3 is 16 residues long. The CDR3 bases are TGTGCCAGCAGCCCCAGGGGGACAGTGGGTAACTATGGCTACACCTTC. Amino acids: CASSPRGTVGNYGYTF.

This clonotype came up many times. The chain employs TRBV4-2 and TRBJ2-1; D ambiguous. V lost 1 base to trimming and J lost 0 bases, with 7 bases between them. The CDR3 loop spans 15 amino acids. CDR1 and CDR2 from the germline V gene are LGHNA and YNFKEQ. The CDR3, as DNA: TGTGCCAGCAGCCAAGGGGTCAGCTCCTACAATGAGCAGTTCTTC. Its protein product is CASSQGVSSYNEQFF.

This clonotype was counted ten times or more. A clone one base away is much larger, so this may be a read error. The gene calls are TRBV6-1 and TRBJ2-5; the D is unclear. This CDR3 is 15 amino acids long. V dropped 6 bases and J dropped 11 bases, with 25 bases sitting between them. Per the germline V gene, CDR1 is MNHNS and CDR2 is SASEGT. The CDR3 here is CASRARQTVYNEQYF. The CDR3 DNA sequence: TGTGCCAGCAGGGCCAGGCAGACCGTCTACAATGAGCAGTACTTC.